These T cell receptor beta chains were read from a single sample in a study of blood T cell repertoires in COVID-19. Profiling relied on immunoSEQ multiplex PCR, and the TCRdb table lists in-frame clones only, not all of them. Of about 210,000 clones in the sample, approximately 75% were seen once. Sequenced material: PBMCs or T cells enriched from blood (not recorded which). The origin of the receptors is a man aged 40-50 years who had recovered from COVID-19. The CDR3 runs from the conserved cysteine through the conserved F or W. D genes are given only for firm matches. Where a row states a size, it is once, few, many or the class of an expanded clone; other rows omit it.

J | D | size | V | DNA | CDR3
TRBJ1-1 | . | . | TRBV9 | TGTGCCAGCAGCGCCGGTGGGGGTCAGGGGGAAGCTTTCTTT | CASSAGGGQGEAFF
TRBJ1-1 | . | . | TRBV14 | TGTGCCAGCAGCCAAGACTTGCGGTCTGAAGCTTTCTTT | CASSQDLRSEAFF
TRBJ1-6 | . | few | TRBV14 | TGTGCCAGCAGCCAAGATAGGCGGTATAATTCACCCCTCCACTTT | CASSQDRRYNSPLHF
TRBJ2-2 | TRBD1 | . | TRBV18 | TGTGTCAGCTCACCTCGGACAGGCCCTAACACCGGGGAGCTGTTTTTT | CVSSPRTGPNTGELFF
TRBJ2-3 | TRBD2 | . | TRBV2 | TGTGCCAGCAGTTCTAGCGGGAGGGGGACAGATACGCAGTATTTT | CASSSSGRGTDTQYF
TRBJ2-7 | TRBD1 | . | TRBV27 | TGTGCCAGCAGCCTCGTCGGACAGGTGCCCCCCGAGCAGTACTTC | CASSLVGQVPPEQYF
TRBJ2-2 | TRBD1 | . | TRBV4-2 | TGTGCCAGCAGCCGTGTCCCGGGACAGGGGACTGGGGCCGGGGAGCTGTTTTTT | CASSRVPGQGTGAGELFF
TRBJ1-2 | . | . | TRBV4-2 | TGTGCCAGCAGCCAAGACCCGGGGCGGGATTACTATGGCTACACCTTC | CASSQDPGRDYYGYTF
TRBJ2-3 | TRBD2 | many | TRBV4-1 | TGCGCCAGCAGCCAAGATGAGGCTAGCGGGGGAGATACGCAGTATTTT | CASSQDEASGGDTQYF
TRBJ1-6 | . | . | TRBV30 | TGTGCCTGGAGTACATCCTCCGGGACTGCAAAACCCCTCCACTTT | CAWSTSSGTAKPLHF
TRBJ1-6 | . | . | TRBV19 | TGTGCCAGTAGTACGACGTCTCCAGGGCCATTCCGATCTAATTCACCCCTCCACTTT | CASSTTSPGPFRSNSPLHF
TRBJ2-1 | TRBD2 | few | TRBV5-4 | TGTGCCAGCAGCTCCACTAGCGGGGTATACAATGAGCAGTTCTTC | CASSSTSGVYNEQFF
TRBJ2-1 | TRBD2 | . | TRBV2 | TGTGCCAGCCGGGGACTAGCGGCCTACAATGAGCAGTTCTTC | CASRGLAAYNEQFF
TRBJ2-3 | . | . | TRBV5-1 | TGCGCCAGCAGCATCCGACTTCGACCTAGCACAGATACGCAGTATTTT | CASSIRLRPSTDTQYF
TRBJ1-5 | TRBD1 | . | TRBV29-1 | TGCAGCGCAAAAACAGGGGATCAGCCCCAGCATTTT | CSAKTGDQPQHF